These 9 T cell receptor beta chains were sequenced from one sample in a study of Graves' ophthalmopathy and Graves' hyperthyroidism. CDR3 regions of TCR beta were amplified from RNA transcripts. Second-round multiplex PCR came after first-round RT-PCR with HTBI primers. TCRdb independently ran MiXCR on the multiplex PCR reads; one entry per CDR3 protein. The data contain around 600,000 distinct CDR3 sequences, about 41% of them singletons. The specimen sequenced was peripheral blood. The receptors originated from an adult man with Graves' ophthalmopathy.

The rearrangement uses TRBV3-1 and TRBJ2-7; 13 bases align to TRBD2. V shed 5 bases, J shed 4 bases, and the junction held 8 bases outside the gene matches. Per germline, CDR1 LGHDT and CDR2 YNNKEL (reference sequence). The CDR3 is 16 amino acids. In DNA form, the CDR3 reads TGTGCCAGCAGCTACGGACTAGCGGGAGCCGTTTACGAGCAGTACTTC. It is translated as CASSYGLAGAVYEQYF.

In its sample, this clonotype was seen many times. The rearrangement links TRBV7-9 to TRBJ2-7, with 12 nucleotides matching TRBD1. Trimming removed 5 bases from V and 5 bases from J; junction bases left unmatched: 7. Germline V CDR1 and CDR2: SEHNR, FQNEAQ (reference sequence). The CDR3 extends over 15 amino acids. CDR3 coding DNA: TGTGCCAGCAGCACGACCGGGACAGGGGGCGACGAGCAGTACTTC. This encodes CASSTTGTGGDEQYF.

The CDR3 DNA is TGTGCCATCTCTCCAGGACAGGGGTTCCAAGAGACCCAGTACTTC. This codes for CAISPGQGFQETQYF. The chain uses TRBV10-3 and TRBJ2-5; 9 bases map to TRBD1. Germline trimming cut 8 bases from V and 1 base from J; bases unmatched to any gene: 8. The length of the CDR3 is 15 residues. CDR1 is ENHRY, CDR2 SYGVKD, per germline.

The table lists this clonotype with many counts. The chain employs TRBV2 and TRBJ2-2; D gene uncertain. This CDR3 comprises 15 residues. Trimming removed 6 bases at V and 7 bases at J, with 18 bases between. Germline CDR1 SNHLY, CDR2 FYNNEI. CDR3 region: CASRSRTVTRGELFF. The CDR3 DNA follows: TGTGCCAGCAGATCTAGGACGGTCACACGCGGGGAGCTGTTTTTT.

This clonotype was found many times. The CDR3: CASSQGPGGYTF. The CDR3 DNA sequence: TGTGCCAGCAGCCAAGGGCCGGGAGGCTACACCTTC. V usage is TRBV3-1 and J usage is TRBJ1-2; D gene ambiguous. The CDR3 is 12 residues long. The V end was cut by 1 base, the J end by 8 bases, with 8 bases between. Germline V gene lookup returns CDR1 LGHDT and CDR2 YNNKEL (reference sequence).

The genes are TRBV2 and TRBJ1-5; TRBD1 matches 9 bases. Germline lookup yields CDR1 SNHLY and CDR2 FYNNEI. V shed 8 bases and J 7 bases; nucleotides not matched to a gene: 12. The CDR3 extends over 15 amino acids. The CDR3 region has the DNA TGTGCCAGCCGATGGACAGGGGCAGGATCCCAGCCCCAGCATTTT. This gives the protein CASRWTGAGSQPQHF.

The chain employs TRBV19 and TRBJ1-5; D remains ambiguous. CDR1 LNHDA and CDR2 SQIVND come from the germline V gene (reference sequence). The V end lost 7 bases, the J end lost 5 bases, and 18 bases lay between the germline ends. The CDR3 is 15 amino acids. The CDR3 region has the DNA TGTGCCAGTAATCGGGCGGCGGGTCGCGATCAGCCCCAGCATTTT. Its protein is CASNRAAGRDQPQHF.

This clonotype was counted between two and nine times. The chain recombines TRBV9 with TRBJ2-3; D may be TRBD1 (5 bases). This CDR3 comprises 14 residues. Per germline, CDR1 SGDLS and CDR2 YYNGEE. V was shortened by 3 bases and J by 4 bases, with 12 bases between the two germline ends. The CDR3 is CASSDPSRADTQYF. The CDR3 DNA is TGTGCCAGCAGCGACCCAAGCAGGGCAGATACGCAGTATTTT. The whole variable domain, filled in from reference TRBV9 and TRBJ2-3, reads DSGVTQTPKHLITATGQRVTLRCSPRSGDLSVYWYQQSLDQGLQFLIQYYNGEERAKGNILERFSAQQFPDLHSELNLSSLELGDSALYFCASSDPSRADTQYFGPGTRLTVL.

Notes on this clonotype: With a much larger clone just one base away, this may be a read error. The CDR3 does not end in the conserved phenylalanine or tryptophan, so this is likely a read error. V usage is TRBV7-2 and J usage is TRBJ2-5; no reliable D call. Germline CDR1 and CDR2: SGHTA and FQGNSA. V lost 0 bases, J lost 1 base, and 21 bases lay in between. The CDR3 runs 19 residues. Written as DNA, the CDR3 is TGTGCCAGCAGCTTAGCGGTCTCCACGTACTCGGCCCTCCAAGAGACCCAGTACGTC. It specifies CASSLAVSTYSALQETQYV.